The rows below give T cell receptor beta chains drawn from one sample of a study of blood T cell repertoires in COVID-19. Libraries were prepared by immunoSEQ multiplex PCR; TCRdb keeps only in-frame clonotypes and omits some of them. The data hold around 26,000 clones, with less than 85% observed a single time. Material: peripheral blood. The receptors were gathered from an elderly man with active or convalescent COVID-19. The CDR3 runs from the conserved cysteine through the conserved F or W. D genes are given only for firm matches. Not all rows give a size; the values are once, few, many and, for expanded clones, a class.

>TRBV5-1|NA|TRBJ2-3|15|NA
TGCGCCAGCAGCTTAGGGGGGGTTAGCGCAGATACGCAGTATTTT
CASSLGGVSADTQYF
>TRBV7-9|NA|TRBJ2-7|13|NA
TGTGCCAGCAGCTTAGCGGGAGTTAACGAGCAGTACTTC
CASSLAGVNEQYF
>TRBV5-1|TRBD2|TRBJ2-3|15|NA
TGCGCCAGCAGCTTCGGGGGGACTAGCACAGATACGCAGTATTTT
CASSFGGTSTDTQYF
>TRBV7-2|TRBD1|TRBJ2-6|18|NA
TGTGCCAGCAGCCTTCTTACCGGGACAGGTAATTGGGCCAACGTCCTGACTTTC
CASSLLTGTGNWANVLTF
>TRBV18|NA|TRBJ1-1|14|few
TGTGCCAGCTCACCGGGGACACGCATCCCTGAAGCTTTCTTT
CASSPGTRIPEAFF
>TRBV27|TRBD1|TRBJ1-1|13|NA
TGTGCCAGCAGTTTATCGGGACAGAGAGAAGCTTTCTTT
CASSLSGQREAFF
>TRBV5-5|TRBD2|TRBJ2-5|16|NA
TGTGCCAGCAGCTTGTCAGCGGGAGTCGGCCAAGAGACCCAGTACTTC
CASSLSAGVGQETQYF
>TRBV7-2|NA|TRBJ2-1|13|NA
TGTGCCAGCAGCCCGGACTACTACAATGAGCAGTTCTTC
CASSPDYYNEQFF
>TRBV27|NA|TRBJ1-2|14|NA
TGTGCCAGCGGAAGGACAAGCACTAACTATGGCTACACCTTC
CASGRTSTNYGYTF
>TRBV21-1|NA|TRBJ2-7|19|NA
TGTGCCAGCAGCTTCCTTCTCAGGGGCCGGCAGGGGGCCTGGTACGAGCAGTACTTC
CASSFLLRGRQGAWYEQYF
>TRBV6-5|NA|TRBJ2-7|14|NA
TGTGCCAGCAGTTACATACAGGGAGACTACGAGCAGTACTTC
CASSYIQGDYEQYF
>TRBV21-1|NA|TRBJ1-4|18|NA
TGTGCCAGCAGCAAAACGGAAGTCGGGGGGGGCAGGGCTGAAAAACTGTTTTTT
CASSKTEVGGGRAEKLFF
>TRBV6-1|TRBD1|TRBJ2-1|18|NA
TGTGCCAGCAGTGAAGCGAGTTGGGGGACAGGGGGCAGAAATGAGCAGTTCTTC
CASSEASWGTGGRNEQFF
>TRBV6-1|NA|TRBJ1-1|12|NA
TGTGCCAGCAGTGAACGGGTGTCTGAAGCTTTCTTT
CASSERVSEAFF
>TRBV29-1|TRBD1|TRBJ1-3|14|few
TGCAGCGTTAAACCCGGGACAGATGGAAACACCATATATTTT
CSVKPGTDGNTIYF
>TRBV5-6|NA|TRBJ2-1|16|NA
TGTGCCAGCAGCTTAAGTCCAGGGATGGTCTACAATGAGCAGTTCTTC
CASSLSPGMVYNEQFF
>TRBV3-1/TRBV3-2|TRBD2|TRBJ2-6|19|NA
TGTGCCAGCAGCCAAGAATTGGCGGGGGGGAGCTCTGGGGCCAACGTCCTGACTTTC
CASSQELAGGSSGANVLTF
>TRBV3-1/TRBV3-2|NA|TRBJ1-1|13|NA
TGTGCCAGCAGACAGGGAGCGGGAACTGAAGCTTTCTTT
CASRQGAGTEAFF
>TRBV28|NA|TRBJ2-7|13|NA
TGTGCCAGCAGCCCAAGCGTACTGGACGAGCAGTACTTC
CASSPSVLDEQYF
>TRBV5-1|TRBD1|TRBJ1-5|15|NA
TGCGCCAGCAGCTTGGACAGGGGGTTTGGGCAGCCCCAGCATTTT
CASSLDRGFGQPQHF
>TRBV3-1/TRBV3-2|TRBD2|TRBJ2-3|16|NA
TGTGCCAGCAGCCAAGTTCGCGGGGGGGCTACAGATACGCAGTATTTT
CASSQVRGGATDTQYF
>TRBV6-6|NA|TRBJ2-2|15|NA
TGTGCCAGCGAACCCGACTACGCCTTGGACGGGGAGCTGTTTTTT
CASEPDYALDGELFF
>TRBV5-1|TRBD1|TRBJ1-1|15|NA
TGCGCCAGCAGCCTACAGGGGGCCAAGAACACTGAAGCTTTCTTT
CASSLQGAKNTEAFF
>TRBV11-2|NA|TRBJ1-6|14|once
TGTGCCAGCAGCTTAGCCCCTCTAGAGTCACCCCTCCACTTT
CASSLAPLESPLHF
>TRBV4-1|NA|TRBJ2-3|17|NA
TGCGCCAGCAGCCAAGGGGCGTGGCGGGTAGGCACAGATACGCAGTATTTT
CASSQGAWRVGTDTQYF
>TRBV29-1|TRBD1|TRBJ2-7|13|NA
TGCAGCGTCCAGTCAGGGGGTCTCTACGAGCAGTACTTC
CSVQSGGLYEQYF
>TRBV10-3|NA|TRBJ2-1|12|NA
TGTGCCATCAGTGCTGGCAGCAATGAGCAGTTCTTC
CAISAGSNEQFF
>TRBV9|NA|TRBJ1-3|15|NA
TGTGCCAGCAGTGAAGGGGTAATCGCTGGAAACACCATATATTTT
CASSEGVIAGNTIYF
>TRBV2|NA|TRBJ2-5|15|few
TGTGCCAGCAGTGAAGACGGGGGGCGAGGAGAGACCCAGTACTTC
CASSEDGGRGETQYF
>TRBV29-1|NA|TRBJ2-7|13|NA
TGCAGCGTTGAAAGTACAGGTCCCTACGAGCAGTACTTC
CSVESTGPYEQYF
>TRBV27|TRBD2|TRBJ2-1|13|NA
TGTGCCAGCAGTTTCAGCGGGAGGAATGAGCAGTTCTTC
CASSFSGRNEQFF
>TRBV5-5|NA|TRBJ1-2|14|NA
TGTGCCAGCAGCCCAACCGGACAGCTCTATGGCTACACCTTC
CASSPTGQLYGYTF
>TRBV11-2|NA|TRBJ1-3|19|NA
TGTGCCAGCAGCTCTTATGGTTACAAGACAATGAATTCTGGAAACACCATATATTTT
CASSSYGYKTMNSGNTIYF
>TRBV18|TRBD2|TRBJ2-7|15|NA
TGTGCCAGCTCCGCTAGCGGGGGGTCCGCCTACGAGCAGTACTTC
CASSASGGSAYEQYF
>TRBV5-1|TRBD1|TRBJ2-2|16|NA
TGCGCCAGCGGATACAGGGGGCTTGGAGACACCGGGGAGCTGTTTTTT
CASGYRGLGDTGELFF
>TRBV29-1|NA|TRBJ1-2|13|NA
TGCAGCGTTGAAGGGAGAACTACGGGTGGCTACACCTTC
CSVEGRTTGGYTF
>TRBV7-2|NA|TRBJ2-3|14|NA
TGTGCCAGCAGCTTCTCAGCGGGCACAGATACGCAGTATTTT
CASSFSAGTDTQYF
>TRBV6-5|NA|TRBJ2-3|12|NA
TGTGCCAGCGATGTACTCACAGATACGCAGTATTTT
CASDVLTDTQYF
>TRBV5-1|TRBD2|TRBJ2-7|16|NA
TGCGCCAGCAGCGGAAGACTAGCGGGAGCGGTTTACGAGCAGTACTTC
CASSGRLAGAVYEQYF
>TRBV19|TRBD1|TRBJ1-1|13|NA
TGTGCCACCCAGACAGGGAGGCGGACTGAAGCTTTCTTT
CATQTGRRTEAFF
>TRBV2|NA|TRBJ1-4|15|NA
TGTGCCAGCAGTGAAGACGGTTTGCCTAATGAAAAACTGTTTTTT
CASSEDGLPNEKLFF
>TRBV5-1|TRBD1|TRBJ1-4|15|NA
TGCGCCAGCAGCACCGACAGGGGGCAAGGGGAAAAACTGTTTTTT
CASSTDRGQGEKLFF
>TRBV2|NA|TRBJ2-5|14|NA
TGTGCCAGCAGGGCTTACAGGGATTCAGAGACCCAGTACTTC
CASRAYRDSETQYF
>TRBV5-4|NA|TRBJ2-5|15|NA
TGTGCCAGCAGCTTCGGGCCACTAGCAGCAGAGACCCAGTACTTC
CASSFGPLAAETQYF
>TRBV15|NA|TRBJ1-3|12|NA
TGTGCCACCAGTTATACTGGAAACACCATATATTTT
CATSYTGNTIYF
>TRBV12-3/TRBV12-4|NA|TRBJ2-2|13|NA
TGTGCCAGCAGTTTCAGAGGATTCGGGGAGCTGTTTTTT
CASSFRGFGELFF
>TRBV3-1/TRBV3-2|TRBD2|TRBJ2-7|14|once
TGTGCCAGCAGTCCGAGCGGGAGTAAGTACGAGCAGTACTTC
CASSPSGSKYEQYF
>TRBV3-1/TRBV3-2|NA|TRBJ2-2|14|NA
TGTGCCAGCAGACTTATGAGAAACACCGGGGAGCTGTTTTTT
CASRLMRNTGELFF
>TRBV7-2|NA|TRBJ2-7|14|NA
TGTGCCAGCAGCTTAGGCCGGGAATCCTACGAGCAGTACTTC
CASSLGRESYEQYF
>TRBV19|TRBD1|TRBJ1-4|15|NA
TGTGCCAGTCTTAGCCTCGACAGGGGATATGAAAAACTGTTTTTT
CASLSLDRGYEKLFF